This entry describes one TCR beta chain. Antigen: not known. Germline values: CDR1 MNHNS, CDR2 SASEGT. The CDR3 is 15 residues long. Trimming removed 0 bases at V and 4 bases at J, with 12 bases between. Assay used: immunoSEQ multiplex PCR; TCRdb lists only in-frame clones, some missing. This table holds 150,000 to 200,000 clones, roughly 92% found once. The sample is drawn from a study of T cell responses to AZD1222 COVID-19 vaccine. The wider study: The study pooled second doses at about 4 or about 12 weeks.

Study results and limitations: Sampling captured repertoires only after the peak T cell response.

This clonotype originated in an adult in good health. This chain connects TRBV6-1 to TRBJ1-2; D may be TRBD1 (5 bases). The specimen was peripheral blood, collected on day 0 of AZD1222 vaccination. CDR3 loop: CASSEAQGISYGYTF. Written as DNA, the CDR3 is TGTGCCAGCAGTGAAGCTCAGGGTATAAGCTATGGCTACACCTTC.